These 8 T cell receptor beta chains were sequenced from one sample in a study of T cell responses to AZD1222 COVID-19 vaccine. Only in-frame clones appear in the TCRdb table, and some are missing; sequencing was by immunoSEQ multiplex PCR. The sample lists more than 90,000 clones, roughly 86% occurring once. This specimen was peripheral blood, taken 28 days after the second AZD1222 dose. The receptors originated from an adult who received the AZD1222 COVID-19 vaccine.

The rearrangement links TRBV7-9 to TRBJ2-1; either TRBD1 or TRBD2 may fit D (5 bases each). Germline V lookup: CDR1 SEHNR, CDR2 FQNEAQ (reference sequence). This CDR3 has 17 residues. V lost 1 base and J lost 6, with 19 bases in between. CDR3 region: CASSLGTGTRGSNEQFF. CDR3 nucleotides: TGTGCCAGCAGCTTAGGAACCGGGACCCGAGGGAGCAATGAGCAGTTCTTC. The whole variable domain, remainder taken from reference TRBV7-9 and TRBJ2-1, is DTGVSQNPRHKITKRGQNVTFRCDPISEHNRLYWYRQTLGQGPEFLTYFQNEAQLEKSRLLSDRFSAERPKGSFSTLEIQRTEQGDSAMYLCASSLGTGTRGSNEQFFGPGTRLTVL.

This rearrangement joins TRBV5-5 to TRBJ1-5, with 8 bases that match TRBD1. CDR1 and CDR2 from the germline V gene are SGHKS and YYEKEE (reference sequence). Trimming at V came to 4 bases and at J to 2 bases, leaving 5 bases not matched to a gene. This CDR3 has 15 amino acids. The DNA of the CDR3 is TGTGCCAGCAGCCCACAGGGGGAAGGCAATCAGCCCCAGCATTTT. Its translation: CASSPQGEGNQPQHF. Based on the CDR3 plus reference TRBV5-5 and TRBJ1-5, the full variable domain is DAGVTQSPTHLIKTRGQQVTLRCSPISGHKSVSWYQQVLGQGPQFIFQYYEKEERGRGNFPDRFSARQFPNYSSELNVNALLLGDSALYLCASSPQGEGNQPQHFGDGTRLSIL.

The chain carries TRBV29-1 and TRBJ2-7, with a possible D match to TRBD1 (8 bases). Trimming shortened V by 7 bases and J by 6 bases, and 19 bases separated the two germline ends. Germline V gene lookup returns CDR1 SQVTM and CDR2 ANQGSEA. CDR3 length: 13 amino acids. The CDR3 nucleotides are TGCAGCGCCGGGGGGACAGGAATCGGCGAGCAGTACTTC. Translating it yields CSAGGTGIGEQYF.

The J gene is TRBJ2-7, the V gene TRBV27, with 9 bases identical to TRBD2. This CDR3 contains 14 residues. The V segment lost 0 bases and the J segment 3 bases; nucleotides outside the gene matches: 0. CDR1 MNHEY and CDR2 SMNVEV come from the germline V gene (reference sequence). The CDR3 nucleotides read TGTGCCAGCAGTTTATCGCGGGGGGGCTACGAGCAGTACTTC. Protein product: CASSLSRGGYEQYF.

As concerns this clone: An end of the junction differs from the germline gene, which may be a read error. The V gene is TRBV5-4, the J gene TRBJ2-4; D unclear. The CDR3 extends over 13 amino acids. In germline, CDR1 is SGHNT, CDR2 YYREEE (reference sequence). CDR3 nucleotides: TGTGCCAGCAGCTTGGAGGCCAAGAACATTCAGTACTTC. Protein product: CASSLEAKNIQYF.

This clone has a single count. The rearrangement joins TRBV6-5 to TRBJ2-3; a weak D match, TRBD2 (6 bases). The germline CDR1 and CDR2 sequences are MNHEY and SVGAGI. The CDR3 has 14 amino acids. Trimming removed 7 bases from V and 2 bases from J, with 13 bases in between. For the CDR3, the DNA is TGTGCCAGCATCGTTAGCGGCTTCACAGATACGCAGTATTTT. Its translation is CASIVSGFTDTQYF.

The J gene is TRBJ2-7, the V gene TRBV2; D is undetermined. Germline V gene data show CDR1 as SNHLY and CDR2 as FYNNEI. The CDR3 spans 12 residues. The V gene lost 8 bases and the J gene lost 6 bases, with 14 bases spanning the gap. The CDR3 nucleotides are TGTGCCAGCCACGGAGACGGTGTCGAGCAGTACTTC. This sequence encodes CASHGDGVEQYF.

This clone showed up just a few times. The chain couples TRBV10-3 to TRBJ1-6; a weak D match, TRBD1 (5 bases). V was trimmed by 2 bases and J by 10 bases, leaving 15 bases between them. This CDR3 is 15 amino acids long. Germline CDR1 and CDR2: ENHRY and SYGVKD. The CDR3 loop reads CAISESAGGESPLHF. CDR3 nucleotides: TGTGCCATCAGTGAGAGCGCGGGAGGGGAGTCACCCCTCCACTTT.